The 29 T cell receptor beta chains reported below all come from one sample, sequenced in a study of T-cell reconstitution after alpha-beta-depleted transplantation in children. The library targeted TCRbeta and was prepared with unique molecular identifiers. From the PCR reads, TCRdb called clonotypes with MiXCR, one entry per CDR3 protein. The top ten hold approximately 15% of the sample, which has 500,000 to 650,000 distinct CDR3 sequences, around 10% seen once. The source material was PBMCs, mostly from graft donor cells, sampled 180 days after TCRalphabeta/CD19-depleted stem cell transplant. The receptors derive from a female patient under 10 years old who had a stem cell transplant for aplastic anemia, so the T cells may come from the graft donor.

At least ten counts were recorded for this clonotype. The chain uses TRBV28 and TRBJ2-3; maybe TRBD2 (6 bases). V was cut by 3 bases and J by 4 bases, with 14 bases left in between. The length of the CDR3 is 15 residues. Per germline, CDR1 MDHEN and CDR2 SYDVKM. CDR3 coding DNA: TGTGCCAGCAGTTTCGGCGGGACGGGGGCAGATACGCAGTATTTT. Its translation: CASSFGGTGADTQYF.

Notes on this clonotype: A junction end diverges from the germline sequence, so it may reflect a read error. This chain uses TRBV28 with TRBJ1-5; the D is unclear. The germline V gene has CDR1 MDHEN and CDR2 SYDVKM. The CDR3 runs 13 residues. CDR3 protein: CASTYEIDRMAVF. CDR3 DNA sequence: TGTGCCAGCACTTACGAAATCGATCGGATGGCCGTCTTT.

The sample holds many counts of this clonotype. V gene TRBV20-1 combines with J gene TRBJ2-7; 7 bases align to TRBD1. The CDR3 length is 16 residues. Losses at the gene ends were 2 bases for V and 7 bases for J; bases not matched to a gene: 17. Germline CDR1 and CDR2: DFQATT and SNEGSKA (reference sequence). This chain's CDR3 is CSARNLGGSISREQYF. CDR3 coding DNA: TGCAGTGCTAGAAACCTAGGGGGCAGCATTTCGCGGGAGCAGTACTTC.

The chain is built from TRBV19 and TRBJ2-5; D unresolved. Per germline, CDR1 LNHDA and CDR2 SQIVND (reference sequence). The CDR3 is 15 residues long. Trimming stripped 4 bases from V and 5 bases from J, with 17 bases between. CDR3 sequence: CASSKHQPNGETQYF. The CDR3 DNA sequence: TGTGCCAGTAGTAAGCACCAACCGAACGGGGAGACCCAGTACTTC.

This clonotype came up a few times. The genes are TRBV24-1 and TRBJ2-2; 7 bases fit TRBD1. The CDR3 has 18 amino acids. V was clipped by 4 bases and J by 2 bases; unmatched bases: 12. Germline V gene sequence: CDR1 KGHDR, CDR2 SFDVKD. The CDR3 spells CATSDLEETGYNTGELFF. The CDR3, as DNA: TGTGCCACCAGTGACCTGGAGGAGACAGGGTACAACACCGGGGAGCTGTTTTTT.

The chain carries TRBV3-1 and TRBJ2-5; 8 bases align to TRBD1. V shed 4 bases and J 5 bases; nucleotides not matched to a gene: 6. Germline assignment: CDR1 LGHDT and CDR2 YNNKEL (reference sequence). The CDR3 consists of 14 residues. The CDR3 nucleotides read TGTGCCAGCAGCCTCAGGACAGGGTCGGAGACCCAGTACTTC. Protein: CASSLRTGSETQYF.

This clonotype showed up just a few times. V gene TRBV29-1 combines with J gene TRBJ2-1; D remains unclear. CDR1 is SQVTM, CDR2 ANQGSEA, per germline. Trimming took 6 bases from V and 4 from J, leaving 13 bases between them. The length of the CDR3 is 13 residues. The CDR3 loop is CSVNIPIYNEQFF. The CDR3 DNA reads TGCAGCGTGAACATCCCCATTTACAATGAGCAGTTCTTC.

V and J are TRBV4-1 and TRBJ2-7, with TRBD1 identical over 8 bases. Per germline, CDR1 MGHRA and CDR2 YSYEKL. CDR3 length equals 17 residues. The trim removed 1 base at V and 0 bases at J, leaving 8 bases unmatched. In DNA, the CDR3 is TGCGCCAGCAGCCAAGGAACCGGGACAGGCGACTCCTACGAGCAGTACGTC. It specifies CASSQGTGTGDSYEQYV.

V usage is TRBV7-2 and J usage is TRBJ2-1; 16 bases fit TRBD2. J was trimmed by 6 bases and V by 6 bases; bases with no gene match: 5. Germline CDR1 SGHTA, CDR2 FQGNSA. This CDR3 has 16 residues. The CDR3 DNA follows: TGTGCCAGCAGGACCGGGACTAGCGGGAGGGCCAATGAGCAGTTCTTC. It encodes CASRTGTSGRANEQFF.

V and J are TRBV28 and TRBJ2-1; D unresolved. Trimming cost V 4 bases and J 7 bases, with 14 bases left between them. From germline, CDR1 is MDHEN and CDR2 SYDVKM. The CDR3 extends over 14 amino acids. In nucleotides, the CDR3 is TGTGCCAGCAGTTCTGTACCGGCCCTAAATGAGCAGTTCTTC. Residues: CASSSVPALNEQFF.

Concerning this clonotype itself: A much larger clone lies one base from this, so it may be a read error. The chain combines TRBV5-1 with TRBJ2-5; 10 bases line up with TRBD2. With 4 bases clipped from V and 4 bases from J, the junction kept 10 bases outside the gene matches. The CDR3 has 16 amino acids. The V gene's germline CDR1 is SGHRS and CDR2 YFSETQ. DNA for the CDR3: TGCGCCAGCAGCCTCGTACTAGCGGGACCCACAGAGACCCAGTACTTC. Its translation is CASSLVLAGPTETQYF.

This rearrangement joins TRBV12-3 or TRBV12-4 to TRBJ2-7; TRBD2 aligns across 8 bases. Trimming cost V 8 bases and J 6 bases; bases outside gene matches: 18. The CDR3 runs to 16 residues. The CDR3 DNA follows: TGTGCCAGCGGTCGGGGGTCGGGAGGGCCTGGGGTCGAGCAGTACTTC. Amino acid sequence: CASGRGSGGPGVEQYF.

The chain combines TRBV7-6 with TRBJ2-3, with D tentatively TRBD2 (6 bases). The germline V and J ends were trimmed by 3 bases and 6 bases, with 16 bases remaining between them. CDR3 size: 15 residues. Germline lookup yields CDR1 SGHVS and CDR2 FNYEAQ. The CDR3 DNA follows: TGTGCCAGCAGCTTCAGCCCGACTAGGATGGATACGCAGTATTTT. Translation: CASSFSPTRMDTQYF.

This chain uses TRBV28 with TRBJ1-2; D is uncertain. Trimming stripped 6 bases from V and 6 bases from J, with 8 bases between. From germline, CDR1 is MDHEN and CDR2 SYDVKM. There are 11 residues in the CDR3. In DNA, the CDR3 is TGTGCCAGCAGCCACACACATGGCTACACCTTC. Translating it yields CASSHTHGYTF.

This clonotype was picked up a small number of times. The CDR3 reads CASSHGLAVTYEQYF. The CDR3 region has the DNA TGTGCCAGCAGCCACGGACTAGCGGTTACCTACGAGCAGTACTTC. The chain carries TRBV4-2 and TRBJ2-7; 10 nucleotides line up with TRBD2. Trimming cost V 3 bases and J 2 bases; bases outside gene matches: 4. Looked up from germline, CDR1 is LGHNA and CDR2 is YNFKEQ. The CDR3 is 15 residues long.

There are a few counts of this clonotype. The rearrangement links TRBV6-4 to TRBJ1-1; maybe TRBD1 (6 bases). The germline CDR1 and CDR2 sequences are MRHNA and SNTAGT. The CDR3 runs 15 residues. Trimming pared 3 bases from V and 4 bases from J, leaving 15 bases between. In DNA form, the CDR3 reads TGTGCCAGCAGTGAAATGTTCGGAGGGGGCACTGAAGCTTTCTTT. Translation: CASSEMFGGGTEAFF.

The chain couples TRBV7-2 to TRBJ2-7; D is perhaps TRBD1 or TRBD2 (5 bases each). The V end was cut by 0 bases, the J end by 3 bases, with 18 bases between. There are 17 residues in the CDR3. Germline CDR1 reads SGHTA; CDR2 reads FQGNSA. CDR3 protein: CASSLAPPWGSHYEQYF. In DNA form, the CDR3 reads TGTGCCAGCAGCTTAGCGCCTCCATGGGGGAGCCACTACGAGCAGTACTTC.

The chain uses TRBV6-5 and TRBJ2-7, with TRBD1 identical over 10 bases. The V segment lost 5 bases and the J segment 2 bases; nucleotides outside the gene matches: 3. CDR1 is MNHEY, CDR2 SVGAGI, per germline. The CDR3 runs 14 residues. CDR3 region: CASSRGTGAYEQYF. For the CDR3, the DNA is TGTGCCAGCAGTCGCGGGACAGGGGCCTACGAGCAGTACTTC.

This clonotype was counted between two and nine times. The chain couples TRBV9 to TRBJ2-3; 9 positions agree with TRBD2. The CDR3 sequence is 15 residues long. CDR1 is SGDLS, CDR2 YYNGEE, per germline. Losses at the gene ends were 3 bases for V and 9 bases for J; bases not matched to a gene: 11. CDR3 in amino acids: CASSGLAAPRGTQYF. DNA for the CDR3: TGTGCCAGCAGCGGACTAGCGGCCCCCAGGGGGACGCAGTATTTT. The full variable domain, its missing parts supplied by reference TRBV9 and TRBJ2-3, is DSGVTQTPKHLITATGQRVTLRCSPRSGDLSVYWYQQSLDQGLQFLIQYYNGEERAKGNILERFSAQQFPDLHSELNLSSLELGDSALYFCASSGLAAPRGTQYFGPGTRLTVL.

This clonotype was seen only a few times. The chain links TRBV29-1 to TRBJ2-2; 7 bases align to TRBD1. J gave up 3 bases and V 7 bases, and 14 bases lay outside the gene matches. This CDR3 spans 16 amino acids. Germline CDR1 and CDR2: SQVTM and ANQGSEA. DNA of the CDR3: TGCAGCGGCTTGACAGGGTTGTTTGCGGACACCGGGGAGCTGTTTTTT. It is translated as CSGLTGLFADTGELFF.

The V call is TRBV12-3 or TRBV12-4, the J call TRBJ2-7; TRBD1 aligns across 8 bases. The CDR3 runs to 16 residues. With 5 bases clipped from V and 6 bases from J, the junction kept 15 bases outside the gene matches. CDR3 residues: CASSRTRTGLGSEQYF. For the CDR3, the DNA is TGTGCCAGCAGTCGAACCCGGACAGGGTTAGGATCCGAGCAGTACTTC.

This clonotype occurred a few times. The CDR3 loop reads CAITDDSGANVLTF. For the CDR3, the DNA is TGTGCCATCACCGACGACTCTGGGGCCAACGTCCTGACTTTC. The V call is TRBV10-3, the J call TRBJ2-6; D is unclear. Trimming cost V 7 bases and J 0 bases, with 7 bases left between them. Germline V gene lookup returns CDR1 ENHRY and CDR2 SYGVKD. The CDR3 consists of 14 residues.

This clonotype occurred a few times. The chain joins TRBV19 to TRBJ2-7; maybe TRBD2 (6 bases). The germline V gene has CDR1 LNHDA and CDR2 SQIVND (reference sequence). The length of the CDR3 is 14 residues. Trimming left V 5 bases short and J 3 bases short, with 14 bases between. In DNA form, the CDR3 reads TGTGCCAGTAGTTCGAGGGGAGGAATCTACGAGCAGTACTTC. The encoded protein is CASSSRGGIYEQYF.

The J gene is TRBJ1-6, the V gene TRBV5-1; weak D call: TRBD1 (6 bases). Germline loops: CDR1 SGHRS, CDR2 YFSETQ. V was pared by 0 bases and J by 7 bases, with 8 bases between. This CDR3 has 14 amino acids. Here the CDR3 reads CASSLEQGNSPLHF. CDR3 DNA: TGCGCCAGCAGCTTGGAACAGGGAAATTCACCCCTCCACTTT.

This clonotype turned up a few times. This chain connects TRBV28 to TRBJ2-5, with D possibly being TRBD2 (5 bases). The ends were cut back, 7 bases at V and 5 bases at J, with 5 bases in the middle. Per the germline V gene, CDR1 is MDHEN and CDR2 is SYDVKM. The CDR3 runs to 10 residues. The DNA of the CDR3 is TGTGCCAGCACGGGGGAGACCCAGTACTTC. This codes for CASTGETQYF. The full variable domain, its missing parts supplied by reference TRBV28 and TRBJ2-5, is DVKVTQSSRYLVKRTGEKVFLECVQDMDHENMFWYRQDPGLGLRLIYFSYDVKMKEKGDIPEGYSVSREKKERFSLILESASTNQTSMYLCASTGETQYFGPGTRLLVL.

The sample holds a few counts of this clonotype. The chain's CDR3 is CASSLEHASYNEQFF. Here the CDR3 DNA reads TGTGCCAGCAGCTTAGAGCACGCATCCTACAATGAGCAGTTCTTC. The J gene is TRBJ2-1, the V gene TRBV7-8; D remains unclear. V dropped 1 base and J dropped 1 base, with 8 bases sitting between them. The CDR3 loop spans 15 amino acids. CDR1 SGHVS and CDR2 FQNEAQ come from the germline V gene.

V gene TRBV7-9 combines with J gene TRBJ1-2; a possible D gene is TRBD1 (5 bases). The CDR3 extends over 14 amino acids. The germline CDR1 and CDR2 sequences are SEHNR and FQNEAQ (reference sequence). V was pared by 3 bases and J by 2 bases, with 10 bases between. This CDR3 is CASSLGGDNYGYTF. CDR3 nucleotides: TGTGCCAGCAGCTTGGGAGGGGACAACTATGGCTACACCTTC.

The chain recombines TRBV20-1 with TRBJ2-7; D perhaps matches TRBD1 (5 bases). The germline V gene encodes CDR1 DFQATT and CDR2 SNEGSKA (reference sequence). V was clipped by 6 bases and J by 2 bases, with 20 bases between them. The CDR3 sequence is 15 residues long. The CDR3 is CSALRAISGTYEQYF. The CDR3 nucleotides read TGCAGTGCCCTTAGGGCAATCTCAGGGACCTACGAGCAGTACTTC.

This clonotype was counted a few times. V is TRBV7-3 and J is TRBJ2-7; 8 bases match TRBD2. CDR3 size: 15 residues. Germline V gene sequence: CDR1 SGHTA, CDR2 FQGTGA. V lost 5 bases to trimming and J lost 0 bases; unmatched junction nucleotides: 6. The CDR3 is CASSISGESSYEQYF. CDR3 sequence (DNA): TGTGCCAGCAGCATTAGCGGGGAAAGCTCCTACGAGCAGTACTTC.